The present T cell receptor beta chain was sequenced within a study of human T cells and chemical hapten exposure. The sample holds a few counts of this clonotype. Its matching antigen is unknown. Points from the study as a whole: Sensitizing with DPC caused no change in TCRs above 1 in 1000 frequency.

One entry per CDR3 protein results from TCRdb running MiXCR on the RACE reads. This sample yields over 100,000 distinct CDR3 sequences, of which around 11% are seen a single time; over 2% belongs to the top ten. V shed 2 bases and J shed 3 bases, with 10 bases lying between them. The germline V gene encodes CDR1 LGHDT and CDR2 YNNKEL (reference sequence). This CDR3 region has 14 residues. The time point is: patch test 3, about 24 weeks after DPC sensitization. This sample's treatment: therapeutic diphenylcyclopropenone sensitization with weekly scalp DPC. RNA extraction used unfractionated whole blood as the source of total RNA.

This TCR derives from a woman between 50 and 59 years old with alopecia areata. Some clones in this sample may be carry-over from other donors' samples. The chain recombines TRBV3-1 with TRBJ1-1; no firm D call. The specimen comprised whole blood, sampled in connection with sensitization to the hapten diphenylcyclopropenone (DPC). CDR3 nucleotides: TGTGCCAGCAGCCAAAATGGGGTAGACACTGAAGCTTTCTTT. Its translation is CASSQNGVDTEAFF.